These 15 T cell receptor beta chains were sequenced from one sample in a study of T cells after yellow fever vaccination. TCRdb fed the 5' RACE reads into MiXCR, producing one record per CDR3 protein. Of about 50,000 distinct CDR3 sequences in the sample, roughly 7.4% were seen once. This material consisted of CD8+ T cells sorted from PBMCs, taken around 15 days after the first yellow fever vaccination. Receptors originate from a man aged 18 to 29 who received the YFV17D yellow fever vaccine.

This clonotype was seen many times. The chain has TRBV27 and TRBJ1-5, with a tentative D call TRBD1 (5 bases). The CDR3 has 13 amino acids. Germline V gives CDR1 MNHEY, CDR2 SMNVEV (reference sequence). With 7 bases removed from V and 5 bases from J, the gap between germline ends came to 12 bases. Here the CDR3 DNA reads TGTGCCAGCATGGGGGGTTTTGATCAGCCCCAGCATTTT. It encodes CASMGGFDQPQHF.

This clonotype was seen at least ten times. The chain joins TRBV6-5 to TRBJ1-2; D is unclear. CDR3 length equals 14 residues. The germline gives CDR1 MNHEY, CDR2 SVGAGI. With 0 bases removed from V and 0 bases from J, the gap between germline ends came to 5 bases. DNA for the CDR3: TGTGCCAGCAGTTACTCGTCCGCTAACTATGGCTACACCTTC. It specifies CASSYSSANYGYTF.

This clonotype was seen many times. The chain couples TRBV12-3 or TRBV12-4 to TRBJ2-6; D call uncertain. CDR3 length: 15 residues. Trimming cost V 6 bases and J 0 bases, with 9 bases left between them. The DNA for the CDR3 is TGTGCCAGCAGACTTTCCCTCTCTGGGGCCAACGTCCTGACTTTC. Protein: CASRLSLSGANVLTF.

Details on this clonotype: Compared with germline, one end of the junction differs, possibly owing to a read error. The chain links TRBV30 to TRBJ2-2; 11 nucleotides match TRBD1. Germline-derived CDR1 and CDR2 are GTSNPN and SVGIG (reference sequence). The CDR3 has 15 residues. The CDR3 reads CACSVGQGVTGELFF. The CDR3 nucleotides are TGTGCCTGCAGTGTGGGACAGGGGGTCACCGGGGAGCTGTTTTTT.

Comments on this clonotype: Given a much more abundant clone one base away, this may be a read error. The CDR3 sequence is CATSNGGLAVPNTGELFF. The CDR3 nucleotides read TGTGCCACCAGTAATGGGGGACTAGCGGTTCCGAACACCGGGGAGCTGTTTTTT. The chain is built from TRBV24-1 and TRBJ2-2, with TRBD2 matching 11 bases. With V trimmed by 6 bases and J by 0 bases, 8 bases remained unmatched. Germline assignment: CDR1 KGHDR and CDR2 SFDVKD. The CDR3 is 18 residues long.

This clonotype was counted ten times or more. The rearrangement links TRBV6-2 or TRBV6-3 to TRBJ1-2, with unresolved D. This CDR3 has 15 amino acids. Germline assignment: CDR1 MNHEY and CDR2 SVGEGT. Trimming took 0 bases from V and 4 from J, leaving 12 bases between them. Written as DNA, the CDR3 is TGTGCCAGCAGTTACTCGCCGGATCGGTTCTATGGCTACACCTTC. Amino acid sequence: CASSYSPDRFYGYTF.

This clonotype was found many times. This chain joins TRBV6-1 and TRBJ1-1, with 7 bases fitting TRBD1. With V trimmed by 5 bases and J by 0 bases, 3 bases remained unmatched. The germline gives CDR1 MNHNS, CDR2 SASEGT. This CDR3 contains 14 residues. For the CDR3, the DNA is TGTGCCAGCAGTCAGGGGGGGATGAACACTGAAGCTTTCTTT. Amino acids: CASSQGGMNTEAFF.

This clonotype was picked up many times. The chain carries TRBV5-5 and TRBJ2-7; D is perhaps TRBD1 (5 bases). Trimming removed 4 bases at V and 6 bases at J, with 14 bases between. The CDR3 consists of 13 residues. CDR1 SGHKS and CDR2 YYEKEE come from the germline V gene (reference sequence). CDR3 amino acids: CASSRSPGSEQYV. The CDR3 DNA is TGTGCCAGCAGCAGATCGCCAGGGTCCGAGCAGTACGTC.

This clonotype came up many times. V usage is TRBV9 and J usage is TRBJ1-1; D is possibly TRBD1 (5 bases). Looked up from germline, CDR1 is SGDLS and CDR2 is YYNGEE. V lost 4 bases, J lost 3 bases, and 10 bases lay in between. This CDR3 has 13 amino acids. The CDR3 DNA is TGTGCCAGCAGCTTCTCGGGGGACACTGAAGCTTTCTTT. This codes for CASSFSGDTEAFF.

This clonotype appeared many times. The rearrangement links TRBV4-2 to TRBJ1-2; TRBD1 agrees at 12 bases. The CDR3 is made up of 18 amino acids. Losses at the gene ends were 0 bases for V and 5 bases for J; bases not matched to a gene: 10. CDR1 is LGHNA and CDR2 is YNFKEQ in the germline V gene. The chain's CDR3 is CASSQEHTGTGGGYGYTF. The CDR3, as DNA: TGTGCCAGCAGCCAAGAGCATACAGGGACAGGGGGCGGGTATGGCTACACCTTC.

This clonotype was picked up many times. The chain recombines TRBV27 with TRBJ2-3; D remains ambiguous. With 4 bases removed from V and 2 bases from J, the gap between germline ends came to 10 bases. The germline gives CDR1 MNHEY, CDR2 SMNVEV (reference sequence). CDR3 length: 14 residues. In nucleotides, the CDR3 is TGTGCCAGCAGTTCGACTTACACCACAGATACGCAGTATTTT. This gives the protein CASSSTYTTDTQYF.

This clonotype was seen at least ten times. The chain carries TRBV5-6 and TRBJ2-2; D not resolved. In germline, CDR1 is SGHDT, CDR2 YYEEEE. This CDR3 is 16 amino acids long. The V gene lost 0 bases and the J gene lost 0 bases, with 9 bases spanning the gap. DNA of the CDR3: TGTGCCAGCAGCTTGGTAAGGGCAGCGAACACCGGGGAGCTGTTTTTT. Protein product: CASSLVRAANTGELFF.

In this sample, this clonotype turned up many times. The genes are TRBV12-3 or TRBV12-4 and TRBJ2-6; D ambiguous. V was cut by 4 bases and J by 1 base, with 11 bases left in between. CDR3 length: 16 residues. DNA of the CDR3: TGTGCCAGCAGTTCCATACAGATTTCTGGGGCCAACGTCCTGACTTTC. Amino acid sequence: CASSSIQISGANVLTF.

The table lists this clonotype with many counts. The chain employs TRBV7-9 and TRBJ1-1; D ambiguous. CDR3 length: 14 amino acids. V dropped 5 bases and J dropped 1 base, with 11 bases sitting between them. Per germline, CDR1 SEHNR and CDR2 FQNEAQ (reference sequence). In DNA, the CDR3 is TGTGCCAGCAGCGCCCCAACATCGAACACTGAAGCTTTCTTT. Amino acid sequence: CASSAPTSNTEAFF.

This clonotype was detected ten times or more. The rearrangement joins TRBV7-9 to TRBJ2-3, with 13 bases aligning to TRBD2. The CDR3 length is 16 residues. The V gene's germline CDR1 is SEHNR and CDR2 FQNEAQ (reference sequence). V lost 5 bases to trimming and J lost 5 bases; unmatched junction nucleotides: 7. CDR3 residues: CASSPRTSGGGDTQYF. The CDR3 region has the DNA TGTGCCAGCAGCCCTCGGACTAGCGGGGGCGGAGATACGCAGTATTTT.